A selection of T cell receptor beta chains follows, all from one sample in a study of cytomegalovirus exposure and HLA in healthy donors. Sequencing used immunoSEQ multiplex PCR; TCRdb keeps in-frame clones, though not all of them. The sample records roughly 270,000 clones, around 87% being singletons. Input material: PBMCs. These receptors all stem from a woman younger than 30 in good health and CMV-seronegative. CDR3s include the opening cysteine and the closing phenylalanine or tryptophan. The order of the fields is J gene, CDR3 length, clone size, V gene, D gene, CDR3 DNA, CDR3 protein. A D gene is named only where the DNA matches it firmly. Size tells how often a clone was seen (once, few, many) or the class of an expanded clone, and some rows leave it out.

TRBJ1-2,13,-,TRBV5-6,-,TGTGCCAGCAGCCCGGCCGGGATCTATGGCTACACCTTC,CASSPAGIYGYTF
TRBJ2-7,15,once,TRBV11-3,-,TGTGCCAGCCCGCTGGTACGAATGGGAGTGGACGAGCAGTACTTC,CASPLVRMGVDEQYF
TRBJ1-1,12,-,TRBV6-5,-,TGTGCCAGCAGATTGGAGGGCACTGAAGCTTTCTTT,CASRLEGTEAFF
TRBJ1-4,15,-,TRBV28,-,TGTGCCAGCAGTTTATTCACAGGGAACATTGAAAAACTGTTTTTT,CASSLFTGNIEKLFF
TRBJ2-2,12,few,TRBV6-1,-,TGTGCCAGCAGTGACGACACCGGGGAGCTGTTTTTT,CASSDDTGELFF
TRBJ1-4,15,once,TRBV5-1,-,TGCGCCAGCAGCTCCTCCGGTTTAGAGAATGAAAAACTGTTTTTT,CASSSSGLENEKLFF
TRBJ2-1,14,once,TRBV6-4,TRBD1,TGTGCCAGCGGATCCGGGACAGAACCCAATGAGCAGTTCTTC,CASGSGTEPNEQFF
TRBJ2-3,14,-,TRBV4-1,TRBD2,TGCGCCAGCAGCCACGCGGGAGGCACAGATACGCAGTATTTT,CASSHAGGTDTQYF
TRBJ1-1,17,-,TRBV4-1,TRBD1,TGCGCCAGCAGCCAATCACTCTCCCGTGGGACAGCGGCAGGAGCTTTCTTT,CASSQSLSRGTAAGAFF
TRBJ2-5,19,once,TRBV7-2,TRBD1,TGTGCCAGCAGCCATGAGGGGACAGGGTCCAGGGAGTACCAAGAGACCCAGTACTTC,CASSHEGTGSREYQETQYF